One and the same sample provided the 14 T cell receptor beta chains below, sequenced in a study of shared clonotypes between healthy human individuals. Assay used: immunoSEQ multiplex PCR; TCRdb lists only in-frame clones, some missing. Of about 700,000 clones in the sample, roughly 94% were seen once. It was CD45RO-negative cells, positively selected for CCR7, that made up naive CD8 cells, with terminally differentiated effector memory CD45RA+ cells excluded. Sequencing was performed on naive CD8+ T cells sorted from blood. These TCRs come from a man younger than 40 in good health.

V and J are TRBV14 and TRBJ2-3, with 11 positions matching TRBD2. From germline, CDR1 is SGHDN and CDR2 FVKESK. V dropped 1 base and J dropped 3; count of bases not matched to a gene: 3. This CDR3 is 16 amino acids long. The CDR3 loop is CASSQVGTSGTDTQYF. The DNA for the CDR3 is TGTGCCAGCAGCCAAGTGGGGACTAGCGGTACAGATACGCAGTATTTT. Supplemented by reference TRBV14 and TRBJ2-3, the full variable domain reads EAGVTQFPSHSVIEKGQTVTLRCDPISGHDNLYWYRRVMGKEIKFLLHFVKESKQDESGMPNNRFLAERTGGTYSTLKVQPAELEDSGVYFCASSQVGTSGTDTQYFGPGTRLTVL.

The genes are TRBV10-2 and TRBJ2-7, with 7 bases aligning to TRBD1. CDR3 size: 14 residues. The J segment lost 0 bases and the V segment lost 5 bases, leaving 4 bases of the junction unmatched. Germline V gene lookup returns CDR1 WSHSY and CDR2 SAAADI. CDR3 DNA sequence: TGCGCCAGCAGTTATCGGGACAGCTCCTACGAGCAGTACTTC. Translation: CASSYRDSSYEQYF.

V is TRBV6-5 and J is TRBJ2-1; perhaps TRBD1 as D (5 bases). Germline-derived CDR1 and CDR2 are MNHEY and SVGAGI. The CDR3 has 16 residues. V lost 0 bases and J 0 bases, leaving 9 bases between the germline ends. Here the CDR3 reads CASSYSRGPSYNEQFF. DNA of the CDR3: TGTGCCAGCAGTTACTCAAGGGGCCCCTCCTACAATGAGCAGTTCTTC.

The rearrangement joins TRBV27 to TRBJ2-1, with D hard to call. Trimming left V 5 bases short and J 0 bases short, with 11 bases between. Germline CDR1 reads MNHEY; CDR2 reads SMNVEV (reference sequence). This CDR3 is 15 amino acids long. CDR3 nucleotides: TGTGCCAGCAGTCGAGGTGATAGCTCCTACAATGAGCAGTTCTTC. This translates into CASSRGDSSYNEQFF.

The J gene is TRBJ2-7, the V gene TRBV5-5; D is uncertain. This CDR3 contains 12 residues. The V end lost 0 bases, the J end lost 3 bases, and 4 bases lay between the germline ends. Germline lookup yields CDR1 SGHKS and CDR2 YYEKEE (reference sequence). The CDR3 DNA follows: TGTGCCAGCAGCTTGGGTCTCTACGAGCAGTACTTC. It codes for CASSLGLYEQYF.

This clone was picked up one time. The chain couples TRBV29-1 to TRBJ1-1; no firm D call. Germline assignment: CDR1 SQVTM and CDR2 ANQGSEA. This CDR3 has 12 residues. The V and J ends lost 0 bases and 11 bases respectively, with 13 bases between them. The chain's CDR3 is CSVEDVKASAFF. DNA for the CDR3: TGCAGCGTTGAAGATGTAAAAGCGTCGGCTTTCTTT.

The chain combines TRBV19 with TRBJ2-2; no definite D call. Germline CDR1 reads LNHDA; CDR2 reads SQIVND (reference sequence). V was clipped by 3 bases and J by 7 bases, with 6 bases between them. The CDR3 runs 12 residues. CDR3 residues: CASSIGVGELFF. CDR3 DNA: TGTGCCAGTAGTATTGGGGTCGGGGAGCTGTTTTTT.

This chain joins TRBV2 and TRBJ2-5; D might be TRBD2 (5 bases). Trimming cost V 4 bases and J 2 bases, with 8 bases left between them. The V gene's germline CDR1 is SNHLY and CDR2 FYNNEI. This CDR3 is 13 amino acids long. In nucleotides, the CDR3 is TGTGCCAGCAGTGGAAGCGGTCAAGAGACCCAGTACTTC. It codes for CASSGSGQETQYF. Full variable domain (missing parts from reference TRBV2 and TRBJ2-5): EPEVTQTPSHQVTQMGQEVILRCVPISNHLYFYWYRQILGQKVEFLVSFYNNEISEKSEIFDDQFSVERPDGSNFTLKIRSTKLEDSAMYFCASSGSGQETQYFGPGTRLLVL.

This clone was detected a few times. This chain connects TRBV7-8 to TRBJ2-3; the match to TRBD2 covers 11 bases. The V segment lost 3 bases and the J segment 4 bases; nucleotides outside the gene matches: 9. This CDR3 contains 17 residues. CDR1 and CDR2 from the germline V gene are SGHVS and FQNEAQ. CDR3 nucleotides: TGTGCCAGCAGCTTTTCTAGGGGACTAGCGGACCCAGATACGCAGTATTTT. It specifies CASSFSRGLADPDTQYF.

The V and J genes are TRBV16 and TRBJ2-1, with D possibly matching TRBD2 (6 bases). V was cut by 1 base and J by 1 base, with 11 bases left in between. The V gene's germline CDR1 is KGHSY and CDR2 FQNENV. CDR3 length: 16 amino acids. The CDR3 DNA reads as TGTGCCAGCAGCCAATTGCGGGGAATATCCTACAATGAGCAGTTCTTC. This gives the protein CASSQLRGISYNEQFF.

This clone was counted ten times or more. This CDR3 is also generated by other DNA sequences in the sample. CDR3 protein: CASSFGSSYNEQFF. The CDR3 region has the DNA TGTGCCAGCAGCTTTGGGAGCTCCTACAATGAGCAGTTCTTC. The chain combines TRBV7-9 with TRBJ2-1; possible D gene TRBD2, 5 bases. The CDR3 has 14 amino acids. V lost 3 bases and J lost 0, with 6 bases in between. CDR1 is SEHNR, CDR2 FQNEAQ, per germline (reference sequence).

The chain joins TRBV6-5 to TRBJ1-2; D might be TRBD1 (5 bases). The ends were cut back, 6 bases at V and 8 bases at J, with 22 bases in the middle. This CDR3 is built from 15 residues. Germline V gene lookup returns CDR1 MNHEY and CDR2 SVGAGI. The CDR3 region has the DNA TGTGCCAGCAGCCCCCCGGGAAAGGGGATTTTAGGCTACACCTTC. This codes for CASSPPGKGILGYTF.

This rearrangement joins TRBV29-1 to TRBJ1-1, with no clear D. CDR1 and CDR2 from the germline V gene are SQVTM and ANQGSEA. This CDR3 is built from 12 residues. V lost 7 bases, J lost 4 bases, and 13 bases lay in between. The CDR3 region is CSGRRRATEAFF. In nucleotides, the CDR3 is TGCAGCGGCCGGAGGAGGGCCACTGAAGCTTTCTTT. Variable domain in full (rest from reference TRBV29-1 and TRBJ1-1): SAVISQKPSRDICQRGTSLTIQCQVDSQVTMMFWYRQQPGQSLTLIATANQGSEATYESGFVIDKFPISRPNLTFSTLTVSNMSPEDSSIYLCSGRRRATEAFFGQGTRLTVV.

V is TRBV12-5 and J is TRBJ1-1, with TRBD1 matching 7 bases. Unmatched junction bases numbered 8, after V lost 6 bases and J lost 4 bases. The CDR3 loop spans 14 amino acids. Germline V gene data show CDR1 as LGHNT and CDR2 as FRNRAP. The CDR3 region has the DNA TGTGCTAGTGGCTCGACAGGGATCATCACTGAAGCTTTCTTT. It yields the protein CASGSTGIITEAFF.